This entry lists 21 T cell receptor beta chains sequenced from one sample in a study of shared clonotypes between healthy human individuals. TCRdb's copy holds only in-frame clones and misses some; the assay was immunoSEQ multiplex PCR. The sample records approximately 350,000 clones, approximately 97% being singletons. Sequenced input: memory CD8+ T cells sorted from blood. Documented subset: CD45RO+ cells pooled with CCR7-negative TemRA cells. The receptors were gathered from a man younger than 45 in good health.

This sequence joins TRBV28 and TRBJ2-2; no firm D call. Germline loops: CDR1 MDHEN, CDR2 SYDVKM. The V and J ends lost 3 bases and 9 bases respectively, with 5 bases between them. The CDR3 runs to 11 residues. The CDR3 protein is CASSLGRELFF. CDR3 coding DNA: TGTGCCAGCAGTTTGGGCCGGGAGCTGTTTTTT.

V usage is TRBV5-1 and J usage is TRBJ2-1; D uncertain. Trimming removed 0 bases at V and 5 bases at J, with 9 bases between. CDR3 length: 14 residues. Germline CDR1 and CDR2: SGHRS and YFSETQ. CDR3 region: CASSLVASHNEQFF. Written as DNA, the CDR3 is TGCGCCAGCAGCTTGGTGGCTAGTCACAATGAGCAGTTCTTC.

This chain joins TRBV28 and TRBJ2-7, with D perhaps TRBD2 (6 bases). V lost 6 bases and J 1 base, leaving 19 bases between the germline ends. CDR1 and CDR2 from the germline V gene are MDHEN and SYDVKM. There are 16 residues in the CDR3. CDR3 region: CASSQSGGVGSYEQYF. Here the CDR3 DNA reads TGTGCCAGCAGCCAGAGTGGAGGGGTGGGGTCCTACGAGCAGTACTTC.

The genes are TRBV27 and TRBJ1-1; 9 bases align to TRBD1. The CDR3 is made up of 15 amino acids. The germline CDR1 and CDR2 sequences are MNHEY and SMNVEV (reference sequence). The V gene end was trimmed by 5 bases and the J gene end by 10 bases; junction bases not matched to a gene: 14. CDR3 nucleotides: TGTGCCAGCAGTATACACAGGGGGCGGACTGTACCAGCTTTCTTT. Amino acids: CASSIHRGRTVPAFF.

The chain has TRBV5-6 and TRBJ2-5; no firm D call. The V end was cut by 2 bases, the J end by 5 bases, with 19 bases between. This CDR3 is 16 amino acids long. Germline CDR1 reads SGHDT; CDR2 reads YYEEEE. The CDR3 sequence: CASSFRAFLKGETQYF. The DNA for the CDR3 is TGTGCCAGCAGCTTTCGCGCCTTTTTAAAGGGTGAGACCCAGTACTTC.

This chain links TRBV6-5 with TRBJ2-1, with D maybe TRBD1 (5 bases). There are 15 residues in the CDR3. In germline, CDR1 is MNHEY, CDR2 SVGAGI. Trimming stripped 5 bases from V and 7 bases from J, with 18 bases between. The CDR3 DNA sequence: TGTGCCAGCAGTCTAAAACGACAGTTGGGGAATGAGCAGTTCTTC. It translates to CASSLKRQLGNEQFF.

The chain employs TRBV28 and TRBJ2-7; D is perhaps TRBD1 (6 bases). V lost 6 bases and J lost 0, with 9 bases in between. Germline lookup yields CDR1 MDHEN and CDR2 SYDVKM. The CDR3 sequence is 13 residues long. The CDR3: CASSGTFSYEQYF. The CDR3 DNA follows: TGTGCCAGCAGCGGGACATTCTCCTACGAGCAGTACTTC.

The chain has TRBV27 and TRBJ1-1; 7 bases are a match to TRBD1. V lost 4 bases and J lost 2; bases outside the gene matches: 10. Germline assignment: CDR1 MNHEY and CDR2 SMNVEV (reference sequence). The CDR3 totals 16 residues. CDR3 sequence (DNA): TGTGCCAGCAGTTCCCGACAGGGAAGGATCAACACTGAAGCTTTCTTT. Its protein is CASSSRQGRINTEAFF.

The chain uses TRBV19 and TRBJ1-2; TRBD1 is a possible D gene (5 bases). Trimming took off 6 bases at V and 3 bases at J, with 14 bases between the two ends. The CDR3 totals 14 residues. CDR1 is LNHDA, CDR2 SQIVND, per germline (reference sequence). CDR3 amino acids: CASSDRAIYYGYTF. As DNA, the CDR3 is TGTGCCAGTAGCGACAGAGCCATTTACTATGGCTACACCTTC.

The V call is TRBV7-2, the J call TRBJ2-7; maybe TRBD2 (5 bases). The CDR3 loop spans 13 amino acids. CDR1 and CDR2 from the germline V gene are SGHTA and FQGNSA. V gave up 5 bases and J gave up 2 bases, with 10 bases separating them. This CDR3 is CASSIGLAYEQYF. CDR3 nucleotides: TGTGCCAGCAGCATCGGACTGGCCTACGAGCAGTACTTC.

This clone was detected only once. The chain uses TRBV27 and TRBJ1-4, with D tentatively TRBD1 (5 bases). The length of the CDR3 is 15 residues. The V and J ends lost 0 bases and 8 bases respectively, with 13 bases between them. CDR1 and CDR2 (germline): MNHEY, SMNVEV (reference sequence). CDR3 region: CASSLSIGGGEKLFF. CDR3 nucleotide sequence: TGTGCCAGCAGTTTATCGATCGGGGGGGGAGAAAAACTGTTTTTT.

The rearrangement joins TRBV5-1 to TRBJ1-1; no clear D. The CDR3 covers 11 residues. Trimming removed 6 bases from V and 2 bases from J, with 5 bases in between. The germline gives CDR1 SGHRS, CDR2 YFSETQ. CDR3 amino acids: CASNTNTEAFF. CDR3 nucleotide sequence: TGCGCCAGCAATACAAACACTGAAGCTTTCTTT.

V gene TRBV19 combines with J gene TRBJ1-1, with D possibly TRBD1 on 6 matching bases. Looked up from germline, CDR1 is LNHDA and CDR2 is SQIVND (reference sequence). The CDR3 is made up of 13 amino acids. V lost 5 bases, J lost 6 bases, and 13 bases lay in between. CDR3 sequence reads: CASSGQGRAEAFF. Written as DNA, the CDR3 is TGTGCCAGTAGTGGCCAGGGGAGGGCTGAAGCTTTCTTT.

The count of this clone is one. This rearrangement joins TRBV10-2 to TRBJ2-1; D possibly corresponds to TRBD1 (6 bases). Germline CDR1 is WSHSY and CDR2 is SAAADI. This CDR3 spans 15 amino acids. Deletions cut 0 bases from V and 3 bases from J, with 9 bases between. This chain's CDR3 is CASSESRQVYNEQFF. CDR3 DNA sequence: TGCGCCAGCAGTGAGTCGAGACAGGTCTACAATGAGCAGTTCTTC.

The V call is TRBV5-1, the J call TRBJ1-1; TRBD1 is a possible D gene (6 bases). CDR3 size: 16 residues. The germline V gene encodes CDR1 SGHRS and CDR2 YFSETQ. V lost 1 base and J lost 2, with 15 bases in between. The CDR3 coding sequence is TGCGCCAGCAGCTTGATCGGGGGCGGACTCAACACTGAAGCTTTCTTT. It codes for CASSLIGGGLNTEAFF. The whole variable domain, filled in from reference TRBV5-1 and TRBJ1-1, reads KAGVTQTPRYLIKTRGQQVTLSCSPISGHRSVSWYQQTPGQGLQFLFEYFSETQRNKGNFPGRFSGRQFSNSRSEMNVSTLELGDSALYLCASSLIGGGLNTEAFFGQGTRLTVV.

V and J are TRBV29-1 and TRBJ2-1, with TRBD2 identical over 13 bases. Germline CDR1 reads SQVTM; CDR2 reads ANQGSEA. The CDR3 covers 15 residues. With V trimmed by 6 bases and J by 3 bases, 5 bases remained unmatched. This CDR3 is CSVGLAGARYNEQFF. The CDR3 nucleotides read TGCAGCGTCGGACTAGCGGGAGCCCGCTACAATGAGCAGTTCTTC.

The table lists this clone with a count of one. The V call is TRBV5-8, the J call TRBJ1-1, with a weak D call TRBD1 (5 bases). CDR1 and CDR2 from the germline V gene are SGHTS and YDEGEE. The V end was cut by 1 base, the J end by 4 bases, with 11 bases between. The CDR3 is 14 residues long. CDR3 residues: CASSLRRGSTEAFF. The CDR3, as DNA: TGTGCCAGCAGCTTGAGGCGGGGGTCCACTGAAGCTTTCTTT.

J is TRBJ2-1 and V is TRBV5-5; 7 nucleotides agree with TRBD2. This CDR3 region has 16 residues. The junction had 12 bases not matched to a gene; V was cut back by 0 bases and J by 9 bases. Germline V CDR1 and CDR2: SGHKS, YYEKEE (reference sequence). DNA for the CDR3: TGTGCCAGCAGCTTGGCCTCGGGACTAAAGATTGGTGAGCAGTTCTTC. The encoded protein is CASSLASGLKIGEQFF.

The rearrangement uses TRBV5-6 and TRBJ2-7; D is unresolved. Germline V CDR1 and CDR2: SGHDT, YYEEEE. The CDR3 totals 11 residues. Trimming shortened V by 3 bases and J by 5 bases, and 6 bases separated the two germline ends. The chain's CDR3 is CASSSGHEQYF. In nucleotides, the CDR3 is TGTGCCAGCAGCTCAGGACACGAGCAGTACTTC.

This clone was recorded only once. The chain combines TRBV19 with TRBJ1-1, with TRBD1 as a possible D gene (6 bases). Trimming cost V 2 bases and J 7 bases, with 17 bases left between them. This CDR3 has 15 residues. Per germline, CDR1 LNHDA and CDR2 SQIVND (reference sequence). The CDR3 DNA sequence: TGTGCCAGTAGTATAAGGACAGCCAGTGGGGGTGAAGCTTTCTTT. Translation: CASSIRTASGGEAFF.

The chain couples TRBV9 to TRBJ2-3; the D is unclear. The V end lost 0 bases, the J end lost 0 bases, and 5 bases lay between the germline ends. This CDR3 has 14 residues. CDR1 is SGDLS and CDR2 is YYNGEE in the germline V gene. The CDR3 DNA is TGTGCCAGCAGCGTAGTGGCTAGCACAGATACGCAGTATTTT. It yields the protein CASSVVASTDTQYF.